The 22 T cell receptor beta chains listed next were all sequenced from one sample in a study of tumor and adjacent non-tumor tissue in lung cancer. Three rounds of nested PCR, following a modified ARM-PCR protocol, produced the TCRbeta library. TCRdb re-called the multiplex PCR reads with MiXCR, one entry per CDR3 protein. The sample yields about 110,000 distinct CDR3 sequences, roughly 74% seen once. No cell sorting was done before RNA was extracted from the tissue. Sequencing input: lung tumor tissue. The receptors derive from a woman in her sixties or seventies with non-small cell lung cancer.

With regard to this clonotype: Germline and junction disagree at one end, which may indicate a read error. Here the CDR3 reads CVSSRQTGGNYEQYF. CDR3 DNA sequence: TGTGTCAGCAGTCGCCAGACAGGGGGAAATTACGAACAGTACTTC. This chain connects TRBV6-6 to TRBJ2-7, with 9 bases identical to TRBD1. The germline V gene encodes CDR1 MNHNY and CDR2 SVGAGI (reference sequence). The CDR3 is made up of 15 amino acids.

About this clonotype itself: The conserved final phenylalanine or tryptophan is absent from the CDR3, which likely points to a read error. The chain recombines TRBV11-3 with TRBJ2-7; maybe TRBD2 (6 bases). Per germline, CDR1 SGHNT and CDR2 YENEEA. V was clipped by 4 bases and J by 2 bases, with 12 bases between them. CDR3 length equals 14 residues. The DNA for the CDR3 is TGTGCCAGCAGCTCAGATACGGGAGCCTACGAGCAGTACCTC. Translating it yields CASSSDTGAYEQYL.

This clonotype was found many times. The V and J genes are TRBV11-2 and TRBJ1-1, with 7 bases matching TRBD1. Losses at the gene ends were 1 base for V and 1 base for J; bases not matched to a gene: 6. The germline gives CDR1 SGHAT, CDR2 FQNNGV. This CDR3 contains 16 residues. Written as DNA, the CDR3 is TGTGCCAGCAGCTTAGGCTCAGGGGGTAGGAACACTGAAGCTTTCTTT. It yields the protein CASSLGSGGRNTEAFF.

Only a few counts were recorded for this clonotype. A much larger clone lies a single base off, so this may be a read error. V is TRBV4-2 and J is TRBJ1-2; TRBD1 matches at 8 bases. The CDR3 runs 14 residues. CDR1 is LGHNA and CDR2 is YNFKEQ in the germline V gene. With 3 bases clipped from V and 14 bases from J, the junction kept 14 bases outside the gene matches. The CDR3 sequence: CASSQTGQGAMGTF. CDR3 in DNA: TGTGCCAGCAGCCAGACAGGACAGGGTGCGATGGGGACCTTC.

Comment on this clonotype: One junction end disagrees with the germline gene, perhaps due to a read error. For the CDR3, the DNA is TGTGCCAGGAGCTTAGGACCGGGGATCCAAGAGACCCAGTACTTC. Residues: CARSLGPGIQETQYF. The chain uses TRBV11-2 and TRBJ2-5; tentative D call: TRBD2 (5 bases). This CDR3 is 15 amino acids long. The germline gives CDR1 SGHAT, CDR2 FQNNGV.

This chain links TRBV2 with TRBJ1-1; D is undetermined. The CDR3 has 13 residues. The V end lost 2 bases, the J end lost 3 bases, and 7 bases lay between the germline ends. Germline loops: CDR1 SNHLY, CDR2 FYNNEI. Here the CDR3 reads CASSESWDTEAFF. CDR3 in DNA: TGTGCCAGCAGTGAATCCTGGGACACTGAAGCTTTCTTT. Looking up the rest from reference TRBV2 and TRBJ1-1 gives the full variable domain: EPEVTQTPSHQVTQMGQEVILRCVPISNHLYFYWYRQILGQKVEFLVSFYNNEISEKSEIFDDQFSVERPDGSNFTLKIRSTKLEDSAMYFCASSESWDTEAFFGQGTRLTVV.

The table lists this clonotype with a count of one. The junction does not match germline at one end; this may be a read error. The chain joins TRBV11-1 to TRBJ1-1; D unclear. The CDR3 has 16 residues. Looked up from germline, CDR1 is SGHAT and CDR2 is FQDESV (reference sequence). The CDR3 nucleotides read TGTGCTAGCAGCTTAGTGGGCGCTATCACGAACAGTGAAGTTTTCTTT. It yields the protein CASSLVGAITNSEVFF.

Note on this clonotype: This may be a read error, as it is one base from a much larger clone. The J gene is TRBJ1-1, the V gene TRBV28; D gene uncertain. Germline CDR1 and CDR2: MDHEN and SYDVKM. Trimming removed 7 bases from V and 0 bases from J, with 3 bases in between. The CDR3 covers 11 residues. For the CDR3, the DNA is TGTGCCAGCATAATGAACACTGAAGCTTTCTTT. This encodes CASIMNTEAFF.

Concerning this clonotype: The conserved phenylalanine or tryptophan is not found at the CDR3 terminus, so this likely reflects a read error. The chain couples TRBV29-1 to TRBJ2-1; TRBD1 aligns across 7 bases. V shed 6 bases, J shed 7 bases, and the junction held 12 bases outside the gene matches. Germline V gives CDR1 SQVTM, CDR2 ANQGSEA. This CDR3 is built from 14 residues. CDR3 in amino acids: CSVGNRGRYNEQFI. The CDR3 DNA is TGCAGCGTGGGGAACAGGGGCAGGTATAATGAGCAGTTCATC.

This clonotype has a single count. A read error may explain this, as a much larger clone is one base away. V gene TRBV20-1 combines with J gene TRBJ2-1; D not resolved. This CDR3 comprises 13 residues. Per germline, CDR1 DFQATT and CDR2 SNEGSKA (reference sequence). CDR3 residues: CRAKGYGLNEQFF. The CDR3 DNA reads as TGCAGAGCTAAAGGTTACGGGTTGAATGAGCAGTTCTTC.

A note on this clonotype: The germline gene is not matched at one end of the junction; a read error may be the cause. This sequence joins TRBV11-2 and TRBJ2-1, with D uncertain. Germline V gene data show CDR1 as SGHAT and CDR2 as FQNNGV. The CDR3 totals 16 residues. The CDR3 sequence: CASGPITVELNKEQFF. CDR3 in DNA: TGTGCCAGCGGCCCGATTACAGTGGAGCTAAACAAAGAGCAGTTCTTC.

This clonotype was seen at least ten times. V gene TRBV6-2 or TRBV6-3 combines with J gene TRBJ1-2; TRBD1 is a possible D gene (5 bases). The CDR3 runs to 14 residues. The germline V and J ends were trimmed by 2 bases and 2 bases, with 9 bases remaining between them. Germline values: CDR1 MNHEY, CDR2 SVGEGT. The CDR3 bases are TGTGCCAGCAGTTACGGGGCAGGCAACTATGGCTACACCTTC. Residues: CASSYGAGNYGYTF.

The rearrangement links TRBV28 to TRBJ1-5, with TRBD1 matching over 7 bases. CDR3 size: 16 residues. Germline loops: CDR1 MDHEN, CDR2 SYDVKM. V was pared by 3 bases and J by 3 bases, with 8 bases of the junction left unmatched. CDR3 nucleotide sequence: TGTGCCAGCAGTTTTTTCGACAGGGTCATCAATCAGCCCCAGCATTTT. Its translation: CASSFFDRVINQPQHF. The full variable domain, completed using reference TRBV28 and TRBJ1-5, is DVKVTQSSRYLVKRTGEKVFLECVQDMDHENMFWYRQDPGLGLRLIYFSYDVKMKEKGDIPEGYSVSREKKERFSLILESASTNQTSMYLCASSFFDRVINQPQHFGDGTRLSIL.

This chain uses TRBV11-2 with TRBJ1-1; TRBD1 aligns across 8 bases. CDR1 and CDR2 (germline): SGHAT, FQNNGV. J gave up 6 bases and V 5 bases, and 11 bases lay outside the gene matches. The CDR3 runs 15 residues. The CDR3 is CASSLTTGVRAEAFF. The DNA for the CDR3 is TGTGCCAGCAGCCTTACGACAGGGGTGAGGGCTGAAGCTTTCTTT.

Turning to this clonotype: A much larger clone lies one base from this, so it may be a read error. V is TRBV12-3 or TRBV12-4 and J is TRBJ1-5; D remains ambiguous. The CDR3 runs to 12 residues. CDR3 DNA sequence: TGTGCCAGCAGCCGGCCCTCGCAGCCCCAGCAATTT. This codes for CASSRPSQPQQF.

In the case of this clonotype: It may be a read error: a sequence one base away is much more abundant. The final CDR3 position lacks the conserved phenylalanine or tryptophan, pointing to a likely read error. This chain uses TRBV20-1 with TRBJ2-1; unclear D gene. The germline V gene has CDR1 DFQATT and CDR2 SNEGSKA (reference sequence). There are 12 residues in the CDR3. V was trimmed by 0 bases and J by 6 bases, leaving 6 bases between them. In nucleotides, the CDR3 is TGCAGTGCTAGAGAAGATGGCAATGAGCAGTTCTAC. Its protein is CSAREDGNEQFY.

This clonotype was found a few times. The junction departs from the called germline gene at one end, perhaps through a read error. The CDR3 DNA sequence: TGTGCTAGCAGCCAAGGGTGGGAGACCCAGTACTTC. As protein: CASSQGWETQYF. This chain joins TRBV11-2 and TRBJ2-5; no clear D gene. The length of the CDR3 is 12 residues. The germline CDR1 and CDR2 sequences are SGHAT and FQNNGV.

Comments on this clonotype: Because it lacks the conserved phenylalanine or tryptophan at the end, this CDR3 is likely a read error. The V gene is TRBV29-1, the J gene TRBJ1-1; D ambiguous. The length of the CDR3 is 13 residues. Trimming cost V 7 bases and J 4 bases, with 16 bases left between them. Germline V lookup: CDR1 SQVTM, CDR2 ANQGSEA. DNA of the CDR3: TGCAGCGGTCGACAAGATTTGATCACTGAAGCTTTCGTT. It specifies CSGRQDLITEAFV.

As for this clonotype: The junction does not match germline at one end; this may be a read error. The chain joins TRBV4-1 to TRBJ2-3; possible D gene TRBD1, 7 bases. CDR1 and CDR2 from the germline V gene are MGHRA and YSYEKL. This CDR3 spans 17 amino acids. CDR3 region: CASSQGWAGGGTDMQYF. The CDR3 region has the DNA TGCGCCAGCAGCCAAGGGTGGGCAGGGGGAGGCACAGATATGCAGTATTTT.

The count of this clonotype is one. Its ends do not fully match the called genes, so a read error is possible. The rearrangement joins TRBV4-1 to TRBJ2-7, with D uncertain. CDR3 length: 13 amino acids. Germline-derived CDR1 and CDR2 are MGHRA and YSYEKL. The chain's CDR3 is CASIQYRSDDQYF. DNA of the CDR3: TGCGCCAGCATCCAATATAGGTCAGACGACCAGTACTTC.

For this clonotype: This sequence may be a read error, since a much larger clone differs from it by one base. The V gene is TRBV20-1, the J gene TRBJ2-7; TRBD2 matches at 7 bases. V lost 0 bases and J lost 6; bases outside the gene matches: 5. The CDR3 loop spans 13 amino acids. The V gene's germline CDR1 is DFQATT and CDR2 SNEGSKA (reference sequence). This CDR3 is CSARDITGGEQYF. In DNA, the CDR3 is TGCAGTGCTAGAGATATAACGGGGGGCGAGCAGTACTTC.

As for this clonotype: A much larger clone is a single base away; this may be a read error. The chain recombines TRBV6-5 with TRBJ1-5; perhaps TRBD1 as D (6 bases). The CDR3 has 16 amino acids. Trimming cost V 10 bases and J 3 bases, with 22 bases left between them. Germline CDR1 MNHEY, CDR2 SVGAGI. The DNA of the CDR3 is TGTGCCAACACACGCCAGTGGGACAACTTCAATCAGCCCCAGCATTTT. It yields the protein CANTRQWDNFNQPQHF.